This entry describes one T cell receptor (beta chain). Its target is unknown. These data belong to a study of cytomegalovirus exposure and HLA in healthy donors. Study observations and caveats: Reports described diagnosis of cytomegalovirus status by the classifier as highly specific and sensitive.

With 60 Vbeta and 13 Jbeta primers, the PCR was carried out. Assay used: immunoSEQ multiplex PCR; TCRdb lists only in-frame clones, some missing. The sample holds about 150,000 clones, about four fifths seen once. The receptor was isolated from a young man in good health and CMV-seropositive. Sequences were obtained from PBMCs.

Here the CDR3 DNA reads TGCGCCAGCAGCTTGGATGGGGGCCCGACCTACAATGAGCAGTTCTTC. Amino acids: CASSLDGGPTYNEQFF. This chain connects TRBV5-1 to TRBJ2-1; D possibly corresponds to TRBD1 (6 bases). The germline V gene encodes CDR1 SGHRS and CDR2 YFSETQ. V shed 0 bases and J shed 2 bases, with 12 bases lying between them. The CDR3 runs to 16 residues.